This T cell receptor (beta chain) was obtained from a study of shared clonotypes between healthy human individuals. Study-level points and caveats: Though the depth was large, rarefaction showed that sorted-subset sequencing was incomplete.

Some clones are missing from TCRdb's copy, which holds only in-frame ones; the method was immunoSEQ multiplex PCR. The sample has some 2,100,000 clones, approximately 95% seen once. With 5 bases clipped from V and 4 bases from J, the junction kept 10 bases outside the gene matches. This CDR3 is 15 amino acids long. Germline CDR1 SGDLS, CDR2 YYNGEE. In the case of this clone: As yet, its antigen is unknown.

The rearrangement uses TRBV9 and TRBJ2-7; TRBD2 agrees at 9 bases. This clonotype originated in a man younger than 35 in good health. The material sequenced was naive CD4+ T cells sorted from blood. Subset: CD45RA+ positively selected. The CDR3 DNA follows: TGTGCCAGCAGTAGCGGGAGCTCCTGGTTATACGAGCAGTACTTC. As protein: CASSSGSSWLYEQYF.